Included here is one T cell receptor (beta chain) sequence, with context. The sample comes from a study of blood T cell repertoires in COVID-19. Study summary: T cells, B-cell-depleted T cells, or PBMCs provided the cDNA or gDNA that served as material.

There are 14 residues in the CDR3. Trimming removed 6 bases at V and 8 bases at J, with 16 bases between. Looked up from germline, CDR1 is KGHSH and CDR2 is LQKENI. TCRdb's copy holds only in-frame clones and misses some; the assay was immunoSEQ multiplex PCR. This table has about 170,000 clones, about four fifths appearing once. Source material: peripheral blood. The rearrangement links TRBV18 to TRBJ1-4, with D possibly TRBD1 on 5 matching bases. This receptor was obtained from a woman aged 65 to 85 who had recovered from COVID-19. CDR3 DNA: TGTGCCAGCTCGCCGGGACTACAATTCGAAAAACTGTTTTTT. Protein: CASSPGLQFEKLFF.